Each of the 32 T cell receptor beta chains below was sequenced from the same sample in a study of T cell repertoires in cytomegalovirus infection. TCRdb processed the reads anew with MiXCR; each CDR3 protein has one entry. The table lists 630,000 or so distinct CDR3 sequences, 20% to 30% of them singletons, with roughly 8% in the top ten. Sequencing was done on a sample of CD8+ T cells from PBMCs. The receptor set was obtained from a human donor in good health (CMV status not recorded). Some clones in this sample may be carry-over from other donors' samples.

The V gene is TRBV6-1, the J gene TRBJ2-6, with TRBD1 matching 7 bases. There are 14 residues in the CDR3. Per germline, CDR1 MNHNS and CDR2 SASEGT. V shed 7 bases, J shed 2 bases, and the junction held 2 bases outside the gene matches. This chain's CDR3 is CASTTGAGANVLTF. The CDR3 region has the DNA TGTGCCAGCACCACAGGGGCTGGGGCCAACGTCCTGACTTTC.

This clonotype was seen a few times. The chain carries TRBV20-1 and TRBJ2-7; D remains ambiguous. The germline gives CDR1 DFQATT, CDR2 SNEGSKA (reference sequence). CDR3 length: 13 amino acids. V lost 3 bases and J 5 bases, leaving 14 bases between the germline ends. CDR3 in amino acids: CSASAPVWDEQYF. CDR3 bases: TGCAGTGCTAGTGCTCCCGTGTGGGACGAGCAGTACTTC.

The chain employs TRBV6-2 or TRBV6-3 and TRBJ2-7; TRBD1 might be the D (6 bases). The CDR3 is 19 amino acids. Germline V gene sequence: CDR1 MNHEY, CDR2 SVGEGT. The CDR3: CASSYSYREAEPTYYKQYV. CDR3 nucleotide sequence: TGTGCCAGCAGTTACTCGTACAGGGAAGCAGAACCAACCTACTACAAGCAGTACGTC.

The V call is TRBV24-1, the J call TRBJ2-1; D might be TRBD1 or TRBD2, each matching 5 bases. V lost 4 bases and J 7 bases, leaving 13 bases between the germline ends. Germline values: CDR1 KGHDR, CDR2 SFDVKD. The CDR3 contains 14 residues. The CDR3 here is CATSEPGTANEQFF. For the CDR3, the DNA is TGTGCCACCAGTGAACCCGGGACGGCGAATGAGCAGTTCTTC.

This clonotype was found a few times. The gene calls are TRBV29-1 and TRBJ1-2; the D gene is possibly TRBD1 (6 bases). The length of the CDR3 is 13 residues. V lost 3 bases and J lost 5, with 13 bases in between. The germline CDR1 and CDR2 sequences are SQVTM and ANQGSEA. The CDR3 sequence: CSVDGGPTYGYTF. The CDR3 nucleotides are TGCAGCGTTGATGGGGGGCCCACTTATGGCTACACCTTC.

The chain couples TRBV5-1 to TRBJ1-4, with a weak D call TRBD1 (5 bases). The CDR3 spans 14 residues. With 4 bases removed from V and 7 bases from J, the gap between germline ends came to 14 bases. Germline CDR1 SGHRS, CDR2 YFSETQ. The CDR3 spells CASSLSGFSEKLFF. The CDR3 DNA reads TGCGCCAGCAGCCTCTCAGGGTTCTCTGAAAAACTGTTTTTT.

This clonotype was counted many times. The rearrangement joins TRBV6-1 to TRBJ2-1; tentative D call: TRBD1 (5 bases). Germline V CDR1 and CDR2: MNHNS, SASEGT. The V end lost 3 bases, the J end lost 9 bases, and 12 bases lay between the germline ends. This CDR3 region has 13 residues. The CDR3 region is CASSDRKGSEQFF. CDR3 DNA: TGTGCCAGCAGTGATCGTAAGGGGTCTGAGCAGTTCTTC.

The chain couples TRBV6-6 to TRBJ2-2; D is uncertain. The CDR3 runs to 17 residues. Trimming took off 0 bases at V and 3 bases at J, with 14 bases between the two ends. CDR1 is MNHNY, CDR2 SVGAGI, per germline (reference sequence). The DNA for the CDR3 is TGTGCCAGCAGTTACTCTCCGGCAGAGAGAGACACCGGGGAGCTGTTTTTT. Translation gives CASSYSPAERDTGELFF.

This clonotype appeared a few times. The chain has TRBV14 and TRBJ2-1; 13 bases match TRBD2. From germline, CDR1 is SGHDN and CDR2 FVKESK. After removal of 4 bases from V and 2 bases from J, the junction contained 8 bases not matched to a gene. The CDR3 loop spans 18 amino acids. The CDR3 DNA sequence: TGTGCCAGCAGCCCCCTCCTAGGACTAGCGGGGGCCTACAATGAGCAGTTCTTC. Protein: CASSPLLGLAGAYNEQFF.

This clonotype was seen many times. The rearrangement joins TRBV7-2 to TRBJ1-2; D is perhaps TRBD1 (5 bases). Trimming took off 1 base at V and 6 bases at J, with 18 bases between the two ends. CDR1 and CDR2 (germline): SGHTA, FQGNSA. CDR3 length: 16 amino acids. CDR3 in DNA: TGTGCCAGCAGCTTAGACTTGGGGCCGAGCGGCAATGGCTACACCTTC. This sequence encodes CASSLDLGPSGNGYTF.

This clonotype has ten or more counts. V gene TRBV12-3 or TRBV12-4 combines with J gene TRBJ2-1; tentatively, D is TRBD2 (6 bases). The ends were cut back, 5 bases at V and 8 bases at J, with 13 bases in the middle. The CDR3 sequence is 13 residues long. DNA of the CDR3: TGTGCCAGCAGTCCATTTTGGGGGGATGAGCAGTTCTTC. This encodes CASSPFWGDEQFF.

This clonotype was seen ten or more times. The CDR3 sequence is CASTDGDGYTF. CDR3 nucleotide sequence: TGTGCCAGCACCGACGGGGATGGCTACACCTTC. The chain uses TRBV7-2 and TRBJ1-2, with D hard to call. V was pared by 7 bases and J by 6 bases, with 9 bases between. Germline assignment: CDR1 SGHTA and CDR2 FQGNSA. CDR3 length: 11 amino acids. Full variable domain (remainder filled in from reference TRBV7-2 and TRBJ1-2): GAGVSQSPSNKVTEKGKDVELRCDPISGHTALYWYRQSLGQGLEFLIYFQGNSAPDKSGLPSDRFSAERTGGSVSTLTIQRTQQEDSAVYLCASTDGDGYTFGSGTRLTVV.

This clonotype was recorded a few times. The chain couples TRBV28 to TRBJ2-5; D is ambiguous. Trimming removed 3 bases at V and 0 bases at J, with 14 bases between. Per the germline V gene, CDR1 is MDHEN and CDR2 is SYDVKM. The CDR3 runs to 16 residues. The CDR3 DNA is TGTGCCAGCAGTTTTCCCCCTATGCTTGACCAAGAGACCCAGTACTTC. It specifies CASSFPPMLDQETQYF.

Many counts were recorded for this clonotype. This chain links TRBV12-3 or TRBV12-4 with TRBJ2-1, with D uncertain. V was cut by 5 bases and J by 6 bases, with 8 bases left in between. The CDR3 contains 12 residues. CDR3 amino acids: CASSPSVNEQFF. As DNA, the CDR3 is TGTGCCAGCAGTCCGTCGGTCAATGAGCAGTTCTTC.

This clonotype occurred a few times. This chain joins TRBV29-1 and TRBJ1-1, with unresolved D. Trimming removed 3 bases at V and 6 bases at J, with 14 bases between. This CDR3 is built from 13 residues. Germline V gene data show CDR1 as SQVTM and CDR2 as ANQGSEA. CDR3 residues: CSVDEMVLPEAFF. For the CDR3, the DNA is TGCAGCGTTGATGAAATGGTTCTCCCTGAAGCTTTCTTT.

The rearrangement uses TRBV12-3 or TRBV12-4 and TRBJ2-2; D remains unclear. CDR3 size: 16 residues. Trimming took off 6 bases at V and 7 bases at J, with 21 bases between the two ends. The CDR3 region is CASSPAQFPGDGELFF. The CDR3 bases are TGTGCCAGCAGCCCGGCCCAGTTCCCTGGGGACGGGGAGCTGTTTTTT.

On this clonotype itself: A much larger clone is a single base away; this may be a read error. V usage is TRBV11-3 and J usage is TRBJ2-3; TRBD2 is a possible D gene (6 bases). This CDR3 is built from 15 residues. In germline, CDR1 is SGHNT, CDR2 YENEEA. Here the CDR3 reads CTSSMGTFSTDTQYF. The CDR3 nucleotides read TGTACCAGCAGCATGGGGACTTTCAGCACAGATACGCAGTATTTT. The complete variable domain, with remaining parts taken from reference TRBV11-3 and TRBJ2-3, reads EAGVVQSPRYKIIEKKQPVAFWCNPISGHNTLYWYLQNLGQGPELLIRYENEEAVDDSQLPKDRFSAERLKGVDSTLKIQPAELGDSAVYLCTSSMGTFSTDTQYFGPGTRLTVL.

The gene calls are TRBV27 and TRBJ2-1; no clear D gene. V dropped 3 bases and J dropped 6 bases, with 12 bases sitting between them. Germline CDR1 MNHEY, CDR2 SMNVEV (reference sequence). CDR3 length equals 14 residues. The CDR3 protein is CASSFGPQFNEQFF. CDR3 DNA sequence: TGTGCCAGCAGTTTTGGGCCACAATTCAATGAGCAGTTCTTC.

The chain recombines TRBV5-8 with TRBJ2-7, with no clear D. The germline V and J ends were trimmed by 4 bases and 2 bases, with 10 bases remaining between them. Per germline, CDR1 SGHTS and CDR2 YDEGEE. This CDR3 region has 13 residues. The CDR3 DNA reads TGTGCCAGCAGCCCACGCCCCCCCTACGAGCAGTACGTC. Its translation: CASSPRPPYEQYV.

The J gene is TRBJ2-1, the V gene TRBV6-2 or TRBV6-3; TRBD2 matches 9 bases. The CDR3 length is 14 residues. Per germline, CDR1 MNHEY and CDR2 SVGEGT. Trimming took 5 bases from V and 8 from J; bases not matched to a gene: 7. The CDR3 DNA reads TGTGCCAGCAGTCTAGGACTAGCGTCGGATGAGCAGTTCTTC. Translation gives CASSLGLASDEQFF.

The V call is TRBV14, the J call TRBJ1-2; TRBD1 aligns across 8 bases. The V gene end was trimmed by 0 bases and the J gene end by 12 bases; junction bases not matched to a gene: 9. This CDR3 has 14 amino acids. Germline assignment: CDR1 SGHDN and CDR2 FVKESK. The CDR3, as DNA: TGTGCCAGCAGCCAAGATTTAGAGCAGGGGGCTGACACCTTC. The encoded protein is CASSQDLEQGADTF. The variable domain in full, with the rest retrieved from reference TRBV14 and TRBJ1-2, is EAGVTQFPSHSVIEKGQTVTLRCDPISGHDNLYWYRRVMGKEIKFLLHFVKESKQDESGMPNNRFLAERTGGTYSTLKVQPAELEDSGVYFCASSQDLEQGADTFGSGTRLTVV.

This clonotype turned up a few times. The rearrangement joins TRBV6-1 to TRBJ2-1; 10 bases agree with TRBD1. This CDR3 has 14 amino acids. CDR1 and CDR2 from the germline V gene are MNHNS and SASEGT. The V and J ends lost 8 bases and 3 bases, in that order; junction bases with no gene match: 4. CDR3 sequence reads: CASGRDRGYNEQFF. CDR3 DNA sequence: TGTGCCAGCGGACGGGACAGGGGCTACAATGAGCAGTTCTTC.

The chain employs TRBV28 and TRBJ2-1, with 7 positions matching TRBD1. With V trimmed by 3 bases and J by 2 bases, 4 bases remained unmatched. The CDR3 consists of 15 residues. CDR1 is MDHEN and CDR2 is SYDVKM in the germline V gene. CDR3 bases: TGTGCCAGCAGTTTCTCAGGGACAGCCTACAATGAGCAGTTCTTC. Amino acids: CASSFSGTAYNEQFF. Together with reference TRBV28 and TRBJ2-1, the CDR3 gives the full variable domain: DVKVTQSSRYLVKRTGEKVFLECVQDMDHENMFWYRQDPGLGLRLIYFSYDVKMKEKGDIPEGYSVSREKKERFSLILESASTNQTSMYLCASSFSGTAYNEQFFGPGTRLTVL.

This clonotype was seen many times. The rearrangement links TRBV7-9 to TRBJ2-3; D is uncertain. The V gene lost 7 bases and the J gene lost 6 bases, with 20 bases spanning the gap. CDR1 and CDR2 (germline): SEHNR, FQNEAQ (reference sequence). This CDR3 spans 15 amino acids. The CDR3 here is CASKPPLARLDTQYF. CDR3 sequence (DNA): TGTGCCAGCAAGCCCCCTTTGGCGCGTTTGGATACGCAGTATTTT.

The table lists this clonotype with many counts. The chain joins TRBV7-6 to TRBJ2-7, with D hard to call. Germline V gene sequence: CDR1 SGHVS, CDR2 FNYEAQ. Trimming removed 0 bases at V and 3 bases at J, with 12 bases between. CDR3 length equals 15 residues. For the CDR3, the DNA is TGTGCCAGCAGCTTAGCTACGGATACCAACTACGAGCAGTACTTC. Encoded protein: CASSLATDTNYEQYF.

This clonotype was picked up a small number of times. V gene TRBV27 combines with J gene TRBJ2-5, with D uncertain. The CDR3 runs to 12 residues. Trimming removed 6 bases at V and 11 bases at J, with 16 bases between. Germline CDR1 MNHEY, CDR2 SMNVEV (reference sequence). The CDR3 DNA reads TGTGCCAGCAGCAGCGTTGGCGCTGCGCAGTACTTC. Protein: CASSSVGAAQYF.

The table lists this clonotype with a few counts. This chain joins TRBV20-1 and TRBJ2-7; 14 nucleotides agree with TRBD2. CDR1 is DFQATT and CDR2 is SNEGSKA in the germline V gene (reference sequence). J lost 6 bases, V lost 6 bases, and 7 bases had no gene match. CDR3 length: 14 residues. CDR3 loop: CSASTSGGEGEQYF. In nucleotides, the CDR3 is TGCAGTGCGTCGACTAGCGGGGGGGAAGGCGAGCAGTACTTC.

This clonotype was found a few times. The chain recombines TRBV7-6 with TRBJ2-2; TRBD2 matches at 12 bases. Germline loops: CDR1 SGHVS, CDR2 FNYEAQ. With V trimmed by 5 bases and J by 7 bases, 11 bases remained unmatched. The CDR3 is 17 amino acids. CDR3 loop: CASSGETTSGGDGELFF. CDR3 bases: TGTGCCAGCAGCGGAGAGACGACTAGCGGGGGTGACGGGGAGCTGTTTTTT.

In this sample, this clonotype turned up a few times. The chain is built from TRBV19 and TRBJ2-1; unclear D gene. The ends were cut back, 6 bases at V and 0 bases at J, with 15 bases in the middle. Germline V CDR1 and CDR2: LNHDA, SQIVND (reference sequence). This CDR3 has 16 residues. CDR3 in amino acids: CASSPDQMSSYNEQFF. DNA of the CDR3: TGTGCCAGTAGCCCCGACCAGATGAGCTCCTACAATGAGCAGTTCTTC.

The chain recombines TRBV4-3 with TRBJ1-2; D may be TRBD1 (5 bases). Between the trimmed V and J ends, which lost 0 bases and 5 bases, there was a span of 19 bases. Germline V gene data show CDR1 as LGHNA and CDR2 as YSLEER. The CDR3 consists of 17 residues. DNA for the CDR3: TGCGCCAGCAGCCAAGACCGGGATCGACAGAAGAGATATGGCTACACCTTC. This translates into CASSQDRDRQKRYGYTF.

This chain connects TRBV24-1 to TRBJ2-6; 8 positions match TRBD2. V lost 8 bases to trimming and J lost 3 bases; unmatched junction nucleotides: 11. CDR1 and CDR2 (germline): KGHDR, SFDVKD. The length of the CDR3 is 17 residues. The CDR3 region is CATMPRGGAYGANVLTF. The CDR3 nucleotides read TGTGCCACCATGCCCCGGGGGGGCGCTTATGGGGCCAACGTCCTGACTTTC.

The genes are TRBV20-1 and TRBJ2-3; no firm D call. CDR3 size: 13 residues. Trimming took 4 bases from V and 0 from J, leaving 8 bases between them. The germline gives CDR1 DFQATT, CDR2 SNEGSKA (reference sequence). The CDR3 reads CSANQVSTDTQYF. CDR3 nucleotide sequence: TGCAGTGCTAACCAGGTTAGCACAGATACGCAGTATTTT.